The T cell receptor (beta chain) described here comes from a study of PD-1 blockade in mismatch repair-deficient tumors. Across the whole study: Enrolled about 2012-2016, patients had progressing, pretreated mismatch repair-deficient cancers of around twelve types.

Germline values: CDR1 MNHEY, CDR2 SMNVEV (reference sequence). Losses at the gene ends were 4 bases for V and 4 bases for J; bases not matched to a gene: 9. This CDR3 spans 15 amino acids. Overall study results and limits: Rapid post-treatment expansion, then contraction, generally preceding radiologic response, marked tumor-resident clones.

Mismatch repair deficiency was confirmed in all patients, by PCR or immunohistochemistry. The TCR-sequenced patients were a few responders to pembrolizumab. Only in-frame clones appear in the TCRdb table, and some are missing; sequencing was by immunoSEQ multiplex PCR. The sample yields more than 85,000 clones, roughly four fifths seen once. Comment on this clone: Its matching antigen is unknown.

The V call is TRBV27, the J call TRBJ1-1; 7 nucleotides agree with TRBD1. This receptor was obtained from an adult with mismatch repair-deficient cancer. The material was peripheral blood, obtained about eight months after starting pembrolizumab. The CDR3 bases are TGTGCCAGCAGTTCCACCTTATCAGGGGGCACTGAAGCTTTCTTT. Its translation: CASSSTLSGGTEAFF.